A selection of T cell receptor beta chains follows, all from one sample in a study of graft-versus-host responses after intestinal transplantation. No cognate antigen is known for these TCRs. Method: immunoSEQ multiplex PCR; TCRdb's copy keeps in-frame clones and lacks some. This sample carries about 86,000 clones, 88% of them seen once, and the ten largest clones take more than 0.25%. The starting material was unstimulated CD4+ T cells sorted from spleen or lymph node cells, obtained before transplant. Every receptor here comes from a human donor who was the organ donor for an intestinal transplant. Each CDR3 is given with its conserved first and last residue. Fields, in order: D gene, clone size, V gene, J gene, CDR3 protein, CDR3 DNA. The D gene is left open where the match is weak. Size is omitted from some rows. Given values are once, few, many or a class for expanded clones.

TRBD1	.	TRBV19	TRBJ2-7	CASSRDREGNYEQYF	TGTGCCAGTAGTAGGGACAGGGAGGGGAACTACGAGCAGTACTTC
TRBD1	few	TRBV29-1	TRBJ1-1	CSDKRQGVFAEAFF	TGCAGCGACAAAAGACAGGGGGTCTTTGCTGAAGCTTTCTTT
TRBD1	.	TRBV7-9	TRBJ1-3	CASSPRQGASGNTIYF	TGTGCCAGCAGCCCGAGGCAGGGGGCGTCCGGAAACACCATATATTTT
.	.	TRBV7-6	TRBJ1-6	CASSLGIGEGSPLHF	TGTGCCAGCAGCTTGGGGATAGGGGAAGGGTCACCCCTCCACTTT
.	.	TRBV25-1	TRBJ1-3	CASGAQSSGNTIYF	TGTGCCAGCGGGGCCCAGAGCTCTGGAAACACCATATATTTT
TRBD1	.	TRBV19	TRBJ1-1	CASSGQGRGTEAFF	TGTGCCAGTAGTGGACAGGGACGGGGGACTGAAGCTTTCTTT
TRBD2	.	TRBV6-6	TRBJ2-7	CASSLGGSYEQYF	TGTGCCAGCAGTTTGGGGGGGAGCTACGAGCAGTACTTC
.	.	TRBV6-5	TRBJ2-3	CASRFSSSSTDTQYF	TGTGCCAGCAGATTTTCTTCTTCTAGCACAGATACGCAGTATTTT
.	.	TRBV2	TRBJ2-5	CASSEEQETQYF	TGTGCCAGCAGTGAAGAACAGGAGACCCAGTACTTC
TRBD2	.	TRBV5-1	TRBJ2-1	CASSLAGGSGSLNEQFF	TGCGCCAGCAGCTTGGCGGGAGGTAGCGGGAGTTTAAATGAGCAGTTCTTC
.	.	TRBV5-5	TRBJ1-3	CASSLGAAGNTIYF	TGTGCCAGCAGCTTGGGCGCTGCTGGAAACACCATATATTTT
.	.	TRBV18	TRBJ2-3	CASSPSLAVTDTQYF	TGTGCCAGCTCACCAAGTCTAGCAGTGACAGATACGCAGTATTTT
.	.	TRBV2	TRBJ2-7	CASATYEQYF	TGTGCCAGCGCTACCTACGAGCAGTACTTC
.	few	TRBV6-1	TRBJ2-7	CASRPPGSTYEQYF	TGTGCCAGCAGGCCCCCGGGGAGCACCTACGAGCAGTACTTC
.	.	TRBV5-4	TRBJ2-5	CASSSRVSRETQYF	TGTGCCAGCAGCTCCCGGGTCTCCCGGGAGACCCAGTACTTC
TRBD1	.	TRBV19	TRBJ2-7	CASSPGTGGYEQYF	TGTGCCAGTAGTCCGGGGACAGGGGGATACGAGCAGTACTTC
.	.	TRBV23-1	TRBJ2-4	CASSQGPKIKNIQYF	TGCGCCAGCAGTCAAGGCCCGAAGATCAAAAACATTCAGTACTTC